This T cell receptor (beta chain) was sequenced during a study of cytotoxic CD8 clonotypes in ibrutinib-treated CLL. There are 16 residues in the CDR3. CDR1 is LGHNA, CDR2 YSLEER, per germline. Trimming cost V 2 bases and J 4 bases; bases outside gene matches: 7. Study-level results: There were few public clonotypes, and on treatment they contracted or stayed stable.

Turning to this clone: Its specificity is not known.

The protocol was immunoSEQ multiplex PCR, while the TCRdb copy is restricted to in-frame clones and leaves out a portion. The sample shows a few hundred thousand clones, 60% to 80% of them seen only once. The chain links TRBV4-3 to TRBJ2-7, with 11 bases aligning to TRBD1. The sequence came from a human donor with chronic lymphocytic leukemia. Sequenced material: PBMCs, taken after 36 months of ibrutinib treatment. The CDR3 DNA sequence: TGCGCCAGCAGCCAAAAGGAAGGACAGGGGGCTTACGAGCAGTACTTC. Translated: CASSQKEGQGAYEQYF.